The 17 T cell receptor beta chains presented below share a single source sample, sequenced in a study of cytomegalovirus exposure and HLA in healthy donors. This PCR relied on a set of 60 Vbeta primers and 13 Jbeta primers. The data were produced by immunoSEQ multiplex PCR, yet TCRdb's version contains in-frame clones alone and is incomplete. The sample lists about 190,000 clones, just under 75% occurring once. The specimen was PBMCs. These receptors were taken from a woman under 40 in good health and CMV-seropositive.

The table lists this clone with a count of one. CDR3 loop: CASSLGGGAQHF. DNA of the CDR3: TGTGCCAGCAGCTTAGGGGGCGGGGCCCAGCATTTT. The genes are TRBV11-2 and TRBJ1-5; TRBD1 might be the D (5 bases). V lost 1 base and J lost 11, with 9 bases in between. This CDR3 region has 12 residues. The germline gives CDR1 SGHAT, CDR2 FQNNGV.

This clone was observed a single time. CDR3 bases: TGTGCCAGCAGTGAGTGGGCGGGGAACACTGAAGCTTTCTTT. Translation: CASSEWAGNTEAFF. This chain connects TRBV6-1 to TRBJ1-1; D not resolved. Trimming took 3 bases from V and 1 from J, leaving 9 bases between them. This CDR3 region has 14 residues. Germline-derived CDR1 and CDR2 are MNHNS and SASEGT.

The chain links TRBV19 to TRBJ2-2; possibly TRBD1 for D (6 bases). V was shortened by 7 bases and J by 4 bases, with 16 bases between the two germline ends. Germline V gene lookup returns CDR1 LNHDA and CDR2 SQIVND (reference sequence). CDR3 length equals 15 residues. CDR3 bases: TGTGCCAGTATTGGCAGGGACATCACCACCGGGGAGCTGTTTTTT. Translating gives CASIGRDITTGELFF.

The chain joins TRBV6-5 to TRBJ1-1; weak D call: TRBD1 (5 bases). Trimming cost V 6 bases and J 3 bases, with 11 bases left between them. The germline V gene has CDR1 MNHEY and CDR2 SVGAGI. The CDR3 covers 13 residues. CDR3 sequence (DNA): TGTGCCAGCAGATCAGGGTGGGACACTGAAGCTTTCTTT. This codes for CASRSGWDTEAFF.

The CDR3 loop reads CASSLWQGSGGNQPQHF. CDR3 sequence (DNA): TGTGCCAGCAGTTTATGGCAGGGATCAGGGGGCAATCAGCCCCAGCATTTT. The genes are TRBV27 and TRBJ1-5; a possible D gene is TRBD1 (6 bases). The CDR3 spans 17 residues. Germline V gene sequence: CDR1 MNHEY, CDR2 SMNVEV (reference sequence). V dropped 1 base and J dropped 2 bases, with 15 bases sitting between them.

This clone has only a few counts. The chain links TRBV27 to TRBJ2-7; perhaps TRBD1 as D (6 bases). Germline loops: CDR1 MNHEY, CDR2 SMNVEV (reference sequence). Trimming took off 6 bases at V and 6 bases at J, with 18 bases between the two ends. The CDR3 has 14 residues. CDR3 in DNA: TGTGCCAGCAGCTTTTCTACCCAGGGGAGCGAGCAGTACTTC. As protein: CASSFSTQGSEQYF.

This rearrangement joins TRBV6-6 to TRBJ1-1, with a tentative D call TRBD1 (5 bases). Trimming left V 6 bases short and J 1 base short, with 9 bases between. Per the germline V gene, CDR1 is MNHNY and CDR2 is SVGAGI (reference sequence). The CDR3 has 13 amino acids. The CDR3 DNA reads as TGTGCCAGCAGAATAACAGGGAACACTGAAGCTTTCTTT. It is translated as CASRITGNTEAFF.

V usage is TRBV2 and J usage is TRBJ2-2; D is perhaps TRBD2 (7 bases). The CDR3 extends over 14 amino acids. Per the germline V gene, CDR1 is SNHLY and CDR2 is FYNNEI. V lost 8 bases, J lost 4 bases, and 14 bases lay in between. The CDR3 region has the DNA TGTGCCAGCCGCGAGGGGGGGCGCACCGGGGAGCTGTTTTTT. Translating it yields CASREGGRTGELFF.

As to this clone: One junction end disagrees with the germline gene, perhaps due to a read error. CDR3 protein: CSSSYPHREGGNEQFF. CDR3 nucleotide sequence: TGTTCCAGCAGCTATCCCCACCGGGAGGGCGGTAATGAGCAGTTCTTC. The chain is built from TRBV7-9 and TRBJ2-1; 8 bases agree with TRBD2. CDR1 is SEHNR and CDR2 is FQNEAQ in the germline V gene (reference sequence). The CDR3 sequence is 16 residues long. Based on the CDR3 plus reference TRBV7-9 and TRBJ2-1, the full variable domain is DTGVSQNPRHKITKRGQNVTFRCDPISEHNRLYWYRQTLGQGPEFLTYFQNEAQLEKSRLLSDRFSAERPKGSFSTLEIQRTEQGDSAMYLCSSSYPHREGGNEQFFGPGTRLTVL.

In its sample, this clone was seen a few times. The chain is built from TRBV5-5 and TRBJ1-1; D possibly corresponds to TRBD1 (5 bases). Germline V CDR1 and CDR2: SGHKS, YYEKEE (reference sequence). The CDR3 is made up of 14 amino acids. Trimming removed 4 bases from V and 1 base from J, with 11 bases in between. Here the CDR3 reads CASSPLGGNTEAFF. The CDR3 DNA reads as TGTGCCAGCAGCCCCCTGGGGGGGAACACTGAAGCTTTCTTT.

V gene TRBV11-2 combines with J gene TRBJ2-7; 8 bases line up with TRBD2. The CDR3 has 15 amino acids. Germline values: CDR1 SGHAT, CDR2 FQNNGV. The J segment lost 2 bases and the V segment lost 5 bases, leaving 8 bases of the junction unmatched. The DNA of the CDR3 is TGTGCCAGCAGCCAACCAGGACTAGCTCCCTACGAGCAGTACTTC. Amino acid sequence: CASSQPGLAPYEQYF.

The rearrangement uses TRBV7-2 and TRBJ2-1, with 7 bases lining up with TRBD2. Germline V gene lookup returns CDR1 SGHTA and CDR2 FQGNSA. V shed 5 bases and J 2 bases; nucleotides not matched to a gene: 9. The CDR3 covers 16 residues. The CDR3 spells CASSHPGGSPYNEQFF. The CDR3 DNA reads TGTGCCAGCAGCCACCCTGGCGGGAGTCCCTACAATGAGCAGTTCTTC. Filled out from reference TRBV7-2 and TRBJ2-1, the complete variable domain reads GAGVSQSPSNKVTEKGKDVELRCDPISGHTALYWYRQSLGQGLEFLIYFQGNSAPDKSGLPSDRFSAERTGGSVSTLTIQRTQQEDSAVYLCASSHPGGSPYNEQFFGPGTRLTVL.

The rearrangement joins TRBV27 to TRBJ1-4; TRBD1 matches at 9 bases. Looked up from germline, CDR1 is MNHEY and CDR2 is SMNVEV (reference sequence). This CDR3 region has 16 residues. V lost 5 bases to trimming and J lost 11 bases; unmatched junction nucleotides: 15. CDR3 coding DNA: TGTGCCAGCAGTATCAAGACAGGGGGGGATAAATTCAAACTGTTTTTT. This translates into CASSIKTGGDKFKLFF.

This clone was counted only a few times. V is TRBV7-9 and J is TRBJ2-1, with D possibly TRBD1 on 6 matching bases. Germline CDR1 SEHNR, CDR2 FQNEAQ (reference sequence). This CDR3 spans 13 amino acids. V shed 5 bases and J shed 8 bases, with 13 bases lying between them. The CDR3 reads CASSTAGADEQFF. CDR3 sequence (DNA): TGTGCCAGCAGCACCGCAGGGGCGGATGAGCAGTTCTTC.

J is TRBJ1-2 and V is TRBV9; D uncertain. Between the trimmed V and J ends, which lost 0 bases and 9 bases, there was a span of 15 bases. Germline CDR1 reads SGDLS; CDR2 reads YYNGEE. The CDR3 loop spans 14 amino acids. The CDR3 DNA is TGTGCCAGCAGCGTAGGCCCCGCGGGATGGCGCTACACCTTC. This sequence encodes CASSVGPAGWRYTF. Full variable domain (rest looked up from reference TRBV9 and TRBJ1-2): DSGVTQTPKHLITATGQRVTLRCSPRSGDLSVYWYQQSLDQGLQFLIQYYNGEERAKGNILERFSAQQFPDLHSELNLSSLELGDSALYFCASSVGPAGWRYTFGSGTRLTVV.

This clone was found a few times. Mismatch with germline at one junction end may stem from a read error. The chain uses TRBV7-7 and TRBJ2-7, with D possibly TRBD2 on 6 matching bases. Per the germline V gene, CDR1 is SSHAT and CDR2 is FNYEAQ (reference sequence). The CDR3 is made up of 13 amino acids. CDR3 in amino acids: CASTPTHGGEQYF. The CDR3 DNA is TGTGCTAGCACCCCCACACACGGGGGCGAGCAGTACTTC. The variable domain in full, completed from reference TRBV7-7 and TRBJ2-7, reads GAGVSQSPRYKVTKRGQDVTLRCDPISSHATLYWYQQALGQGPEFLTYFNYEAQPDKSGLPSDRFSAERPEGSISTLTIQRTEQRDSAMYRCASTPTHGGEQYFGPGTRLTVT.

This clone was found once. V and J are TRBV6-1 and TRBJ2-1, with D possibly being TRBD2 (6 bases). Germline V gives CDR1 MNHNS, CDR2 SASEGT. The V gene lost 6 bases and the J gene lost 7 bases, with 13 bases spanning the gap. The CDR3 totals 13 residues. The DNA of the CDR3 is TGTGCCAGCAGGCGGGACTTATCGAATGAGCAGTTCTTC. Its protein is CASRRDLSNEQFF.